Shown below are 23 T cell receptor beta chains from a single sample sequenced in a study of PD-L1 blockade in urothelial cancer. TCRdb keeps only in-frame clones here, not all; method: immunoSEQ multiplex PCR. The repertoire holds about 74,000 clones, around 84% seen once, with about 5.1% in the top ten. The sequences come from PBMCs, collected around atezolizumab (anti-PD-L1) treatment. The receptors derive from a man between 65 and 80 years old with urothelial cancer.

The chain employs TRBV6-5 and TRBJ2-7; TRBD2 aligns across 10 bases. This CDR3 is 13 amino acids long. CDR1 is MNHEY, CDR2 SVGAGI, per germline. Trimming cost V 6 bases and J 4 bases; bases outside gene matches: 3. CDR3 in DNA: TGTGCCAGCAGAGCGGGAGGGGGTTACGAGCAGTACTTC. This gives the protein CASRAGGGYEQYF.

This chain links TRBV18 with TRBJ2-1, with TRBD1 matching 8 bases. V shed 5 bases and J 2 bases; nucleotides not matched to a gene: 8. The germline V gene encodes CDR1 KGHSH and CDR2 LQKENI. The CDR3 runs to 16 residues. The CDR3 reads CASSSNSGGPYNEQFF. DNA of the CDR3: TGTGCCAGCTCATCTAACTCAGGGGGCCCCTACAATGAGCAGTTCTTC.

The CDR3 DNA sequence: TGTGCCAGCAGTGACAGTGAGACCCAGTACTTC. It yields the protein CASSDSETQYF. V gene TRBV2 combines with J gene TRBJ2-5; D gene ambiguous. Germline values: CDR1 SNHLY, CDR2 FYNNEI. The V and J ends lost 3 bases and 5 bases respectively, with 4 bases between them. This CDR3 has 11 residues.

The CDR3 DNA sequence: TGTGCCAGCGCGCGGGCAGGAGTTTACGAGCAGTACTTC. It encodes CASARAGVYEQYF. The J gene is TRBJ2-7, the V gene TRBV28; D perhaps matches TRBD2 (5 bases). CDR1 MDHEN and CDR2 SYDVKM come from the germline V gene. The V end lost 8 bases, the J end lost 4 bases, and 15 bases lay between the germline ends. The CDR3 covers 13 residues.

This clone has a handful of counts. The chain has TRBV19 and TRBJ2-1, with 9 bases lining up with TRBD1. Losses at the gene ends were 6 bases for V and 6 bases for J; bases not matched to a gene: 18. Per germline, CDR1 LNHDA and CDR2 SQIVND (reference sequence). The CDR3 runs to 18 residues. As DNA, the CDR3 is TGTGCCAGTAGGAAAACCGGGACAGGGCCCATTCTACCCAATGAGCAGTTCTTC. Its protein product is CASRKTGTGPILPNEQFF.

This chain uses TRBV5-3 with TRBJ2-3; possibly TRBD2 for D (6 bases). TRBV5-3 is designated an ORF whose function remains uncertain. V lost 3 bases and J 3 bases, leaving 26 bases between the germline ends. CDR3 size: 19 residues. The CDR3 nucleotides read TGTGCCAGAAGCTCATGCGATGGGAGGAAGGAACCGAAGACAGATACGCAGTATTTT. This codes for CARSSCDGRKEPKTDTQYF.

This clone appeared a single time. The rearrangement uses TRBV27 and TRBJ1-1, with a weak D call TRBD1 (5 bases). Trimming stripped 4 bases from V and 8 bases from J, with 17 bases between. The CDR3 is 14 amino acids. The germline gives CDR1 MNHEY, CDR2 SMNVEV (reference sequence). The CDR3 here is CASSSLTQGREAFF. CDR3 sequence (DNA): TGTGCCAGCAGTTCTCTAACCCAGGGTCGGGAAGCTTTCTTT.

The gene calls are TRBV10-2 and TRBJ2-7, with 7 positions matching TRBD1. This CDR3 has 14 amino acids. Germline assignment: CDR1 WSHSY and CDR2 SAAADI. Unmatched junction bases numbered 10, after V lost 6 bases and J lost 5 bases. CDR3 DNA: TGCGCCAGCAGCGAACAGGGGTTTGTTAACGAGCAGTACTTC. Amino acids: CASSEQGFVNEQYF.

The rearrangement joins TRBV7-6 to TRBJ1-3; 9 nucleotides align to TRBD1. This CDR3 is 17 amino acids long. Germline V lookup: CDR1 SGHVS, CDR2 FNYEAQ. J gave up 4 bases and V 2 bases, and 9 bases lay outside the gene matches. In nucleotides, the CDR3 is TGTGCCAGCAGCTTATTCGGACAGGGGTCGGGAGGAAACACCATATATTTT. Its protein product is CASSLFGQGSGGNTIYF. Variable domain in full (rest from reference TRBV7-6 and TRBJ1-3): GAGVSQSPRYKVTKRGQDVALRCDPISGHVSLYWYRQALGQGPEFLTYFNYEAQQDKSGLPNDRFSAERPEGSISTLTIQRTEQRDSAMYRCASSLFGQGSGGNTIYFGEGSWLTVV.

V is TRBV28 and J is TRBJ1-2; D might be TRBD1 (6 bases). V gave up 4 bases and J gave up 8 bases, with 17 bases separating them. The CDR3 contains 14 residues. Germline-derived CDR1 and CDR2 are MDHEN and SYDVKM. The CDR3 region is CASSSGLGRGGYTF. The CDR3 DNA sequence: TGTGCCAGCAGTTCCGGTCTGGGCAGGGGAGGCTACACCTTC.

CDR3 DNA: TGTGCCAGCAGCGTAGTGAGTAACACAGATACGCAGTATTTT. Translation: CASSVVSNTDTQYF. The chain carries TRBV9 and TRBJ2-3; D is uncertain. V was clipped by 0 bases and J by 2 bases, with 7 bases between them. The CDR3 runs to 14 residues. Per germline, CDR1 SGDLS and CDR2 YYNGEE.

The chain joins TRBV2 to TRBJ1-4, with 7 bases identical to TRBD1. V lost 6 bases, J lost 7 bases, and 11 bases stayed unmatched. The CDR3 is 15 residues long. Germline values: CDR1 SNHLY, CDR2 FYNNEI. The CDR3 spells CASRVKTGLSEKLFF. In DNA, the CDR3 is TGTGCCAGCAGAGTAAAGACAGGGTTAAGTGAAAAACTGTTTTTT.

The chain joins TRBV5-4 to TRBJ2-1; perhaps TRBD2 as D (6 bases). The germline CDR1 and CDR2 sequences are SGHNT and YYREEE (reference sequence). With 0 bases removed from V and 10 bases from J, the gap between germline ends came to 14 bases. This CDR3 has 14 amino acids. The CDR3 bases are TGTGCCAGCAGCTTGGTAATGGCCGCGGGGGAGCAGTTCTTC. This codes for CASSLVMAAGEQFF. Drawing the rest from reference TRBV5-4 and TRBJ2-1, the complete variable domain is ETGVTQSPTHLIKTRGQQVTLRCSSQSGHNTVSWYQQALGQGPQFIFQYYREEENGRGNFPPRFSGLQFPNYSSELNVNALELDDSALYLCASSLVMAAGEQFFGPGTRLTVL.

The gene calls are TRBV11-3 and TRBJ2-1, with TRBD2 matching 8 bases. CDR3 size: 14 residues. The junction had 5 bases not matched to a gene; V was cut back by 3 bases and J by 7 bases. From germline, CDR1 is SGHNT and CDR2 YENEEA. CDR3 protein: CASSFGTRSNEQFF. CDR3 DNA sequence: TGTGCCAGCAGCTTCGGGACTAGGAGTAATGAGCAGTTCTTC.

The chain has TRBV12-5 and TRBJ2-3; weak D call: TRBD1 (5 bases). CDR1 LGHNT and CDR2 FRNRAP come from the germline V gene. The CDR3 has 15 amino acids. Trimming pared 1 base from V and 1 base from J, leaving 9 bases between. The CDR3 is CASGLEGLGTDTQYF. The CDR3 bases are TGTGCTAGTGGTTTGGAGGGGTTGGGCACAGATACGCAGTATTTT. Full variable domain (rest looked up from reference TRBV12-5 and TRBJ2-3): DARVTQTPRHKVTEMGQEVTMRCQPILGHNTVFWYRQTMMQGLELLAYFRNRAPLDDSGMPKDRFSAEMPDATLATLKIQPSEPRDSAVYFCASGLEGLGTDTQYFGPGTRLTVL.

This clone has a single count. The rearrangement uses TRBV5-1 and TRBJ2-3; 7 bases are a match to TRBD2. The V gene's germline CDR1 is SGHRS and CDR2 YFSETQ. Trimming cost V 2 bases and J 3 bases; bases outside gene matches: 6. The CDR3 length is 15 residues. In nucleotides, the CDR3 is TGCGCCAGCAGCTTTCTCGCGGGAGTAACAGATACGCAGTATTTT. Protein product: CASSFLAGVTDTQYF.

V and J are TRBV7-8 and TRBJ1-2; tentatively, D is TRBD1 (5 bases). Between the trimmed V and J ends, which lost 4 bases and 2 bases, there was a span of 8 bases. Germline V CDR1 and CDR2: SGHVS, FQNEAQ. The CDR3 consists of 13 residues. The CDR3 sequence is CASSSAGNYGYTF. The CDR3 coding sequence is TGTGCCAGCAGCTCCGCAGGGAACTATGGCTACACCTTC.

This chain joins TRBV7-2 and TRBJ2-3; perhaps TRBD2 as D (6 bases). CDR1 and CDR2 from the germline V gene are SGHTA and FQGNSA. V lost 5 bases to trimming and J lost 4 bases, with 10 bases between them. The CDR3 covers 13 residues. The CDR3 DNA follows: TGTGCCAGCAGCCTAGGGACTGCAGATACGCAGTATTTT. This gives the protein CASSLGTADTQYF.

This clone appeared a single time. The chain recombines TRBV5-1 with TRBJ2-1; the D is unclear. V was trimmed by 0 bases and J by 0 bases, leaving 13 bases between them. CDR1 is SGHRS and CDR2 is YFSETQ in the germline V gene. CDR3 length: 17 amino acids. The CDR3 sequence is CASSLASAFSSYNEQFF. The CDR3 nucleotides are TGCGCCAGCAGCTTGGCCTCAGCGTTTAGCTCCTACAATGAGCAGTTCTTC.

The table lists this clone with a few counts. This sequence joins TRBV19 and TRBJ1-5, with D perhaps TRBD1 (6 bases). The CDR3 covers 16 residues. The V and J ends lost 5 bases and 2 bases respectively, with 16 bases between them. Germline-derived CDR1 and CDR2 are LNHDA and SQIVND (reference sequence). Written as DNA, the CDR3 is TGTGCCAGTAGTCTGAGCCTAAACAGGGGCAATCAGCCCCAGCATTTT. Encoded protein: CASSLSLNRGNQPQHF.

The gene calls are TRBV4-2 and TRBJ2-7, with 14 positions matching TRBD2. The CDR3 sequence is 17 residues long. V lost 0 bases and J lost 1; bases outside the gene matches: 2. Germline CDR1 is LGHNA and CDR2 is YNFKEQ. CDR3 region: CASSQDGTSGSSYEQYF. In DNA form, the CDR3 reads TGTGCCAGCAGCCAAGATGGGACTAGCGGGAGTTCCTACGAGCAGTACTTC.

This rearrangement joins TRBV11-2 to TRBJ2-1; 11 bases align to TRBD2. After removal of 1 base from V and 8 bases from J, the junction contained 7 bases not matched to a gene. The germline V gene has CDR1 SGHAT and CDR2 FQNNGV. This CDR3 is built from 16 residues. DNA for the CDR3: TGTGCCAGCAGCTTAGGGGCTAGCGGGAGGCTGGATGAGCAGTTCTTC. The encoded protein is CASSLGASGRLDEQFF.

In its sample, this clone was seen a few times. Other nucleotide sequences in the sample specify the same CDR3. The CDR3 region is CASSLGGATNEKLFF. DNA of the CDR3: TGTGCCAGCAGTTTAGGAGGGGCAACTAATGAAAAACTGTTTTTT. This sequence joins TRBV28 and TRBJ1-4; D might be TRBD1 (5 bases). Germline CDR1 MDHEN, CDR2 SYDVKM. This CDR3 region has 15 residues. Trimming pared 2 bases from V and 0 bases from J, leaving 7 bases between.